This T cell receptor beta chain emerged from a study of blood T cells in healthy people across ages. Whole-study findings and limits: Investigators viewed diversity estimates from one million T cells as underestimates, the study reported. Greater diversity and more naive CD4+ cells were seen in long-lived donors than in aged donors.

It was with a sample-barcoded 5' primer and a J-beta primer mix that a second PCR of roughly 6 to 11 cycles was run. TCRdb recomputed calls from the 5' RACE reads with MiXCR, one row per CDR3 protein. The sample lists 850,000 to 950,000 distinct CDR3 sequences; about 30% were seen once. Many counts were recorded for this clonotype. No antigen is known for it. The V end lost 2 bases, the J end lost 3 bases, and 5 bases lay between the germline ends. The germline V gene encodes CDR1 SGHTA and CDR2 FQGTGA. The CDR3 runs to 13 residues. The J gene is TRBJ1-5, the V gene TRBV7-3; D unclear. The sequencing input was blood. The receptor was isolated from a woman older than 75 in good health. CDR3 coding DNA: TGTGCCAGCAGCTTAGGAGCCAATCAGCCCCAGCATTTT. Translation gives CASSLGANQPQHF. Full variable domain (missing parts from reference TRBV7-3 and TRBJ1-5): GAGVSQTPSNKVTEKGKYVELRCDPISGHTALYWYRQSLGQGPEFLIYFQGTGAADDSGLPNDRFFAVRPEGSVSTLKIQRTERGDSAVYLCASSLGANQPQHFGDGTRLSIL.